The 18 T cell receptor beta chains presented below share a single source sample, sequenced in a study of identical twins. MiXCR, run by TCRdb on the 5' RACE reads, gives a single entry per CDR3 protein. The sample shows 1.5 million to 2 million distinct CDR3 sequences, around a third of them seen only once. Sequencing used cord blood. The receptor set was obtained from a newborn girl in good health.

This chain joins TRBV5-6 and TRBJ2-5; D might be TRBD1 (5 bases). Germline V CDR1 and CDR2: SGHDT, YYEEEE. V shed 0 bases and J shed 11 bases, with 20 bases lying between them. The CDR3 extends over 15 amino acids. The CDR3 sequence is CASSLGSPMDNEQYF. The CDR3 DNA follows: TGTGCCAGCAGCTTGGGCAGTCCAATGGACAATGAGCAGTACTTC.

V is TRBV27 and J is TRBJ1-6; no reliable D call. CDR3 length: 15 amino acids. V shed 0 bases and J shed 6 bases, with 9 bases lying between them. Germline CDR1 reads MNHEY; CDR2 reads SMNVEV (reference sequence). The CDR3 DNA reads TGTGCCAGCAGTTTATCGTGGAGGCTTAATTCACCCCTCCACTTT. This gives the protein CASSLSWRLNSPLHF.

J is TRBJ2-7 and V is TRBV20-1; D not certain. Between the trimmed V and J ends, which lost 0 bases and 3 bases, there was a span of 15 bases. Germline V gene sequence: CDR1 DFQATT, CDR2 SNEGSKA (reference sequence). CDR3 length: 15 amino acids. CDR3 bases: TGCAGTGCTAGAGACCAGGTCTCGGTGGTCTACGAGCAGTACTTC. Residues: CSARDQVSVVYEQYF.

The CDR3 region has the DNA TGTGCCAGCAGTTACTCCATCCAACGGCCCGGGGAGCTGTTTTTT. This encodes CASSYSIQRPGELFF. V usage is TRBV6-6 and J usage is TRBJ2-2; no firm D call. This CDR3 spans 15 amino acids. Between the trimmed V and J ends, which lost 0 bases and 6 bases, there was a span of 11 bases. CDR1 and CDR2 from the germline V gene are MNHNY and SVGAGI (reference sequence).

This rearrangement joins TRBV6-2 or TRBV6-3 to TRBJ2-7, with TRBD1 matching over 8 bases. Per germline, CDR1 MNHEY and CDR2 SVGEGT. This CDR3 region has 15 residues. The junction had 15 bases not matched to a gene; V was cut back by 11 bases and J by 3 bases. The chain's CDR3 is CAGKKGQGPYYEQYF. DNA of the CDR3: TGTGCCGGAAAAAAAGGACAGGGACCCTACTACGAGCAGTACTTC.

With respect to this clonotype: A single base separates this from a much larger clone, so it may be a read error. The V and J genes are TRBV12-3 or TRBV12-4 and TRBJ2-7, with TRBD1 matching 8 bases. This CDR3 has 15 amino acids. CDR3 in amino acids: CASSFPGQGVYERYF. The CDR3 bases are TGTGCCAGCAGTTTTCCCGGACAGGGCGTCTACGAGCGGTACTTC.

As DNA, the CDR3 is TGCAGTTCAAGCGGGGTTTACAGCTCCTACAATGAGCAGTACTTC. Amino acids: CSSSGVYSSYNEQYF. The chain couples TRBV20-1 to TRBJ2-1; TRBD2 agrees at 7 bases. With the DNA end fitting TRBJ2-7 better, the J assignment may be wrong. CDR3 length: 15 residues. CDR1 DFQATT and CDR2 SNEGSKA come from the germline V gene (reference sequence).

This clonotype was picked up a small number of times. The chain employs TRBV5-1 and TRBJ2-1; D is possibly TRBD2 (5 bases). This CDR3 spans 14 amino acids. The germline V gene encodes CDR1 SGHRS and CDR2 YFSETQ. Trimming stripped 2 bases from V and 5 bases from J, with 11 bases between. The CDR3 is CASSFRGRHNEQFF. The CDR3 DNA sequence: TGCGCCAGCAGCTTCCGGGGTAGACACAATGAGCAGTTCTTC.

The rearrangement links TRBV5-1 to TRBJ1-1, with D uncertain. The CDR3 consists of 14 residues. Germline V gene sequence: CDR1 SGHRS, CDR2 YFSETQ. V was pared by 0 bases and J by 1 base, with 7 bases between. The CDR3 DNA sequence: TGCGCCAGCAGCTTGGGGCAGAAGAACACTGAAGCTTTCTTT. Translating it yields CASSLGQKNTEAFF.

V is TRBV9 and J is TRBJ2-1; 8 bases line up with TRBD2. The DNA end is more similar to TRBJ2-7, so the J call may be wrong. Germline CDR1 and CDR2: SGDLS and YYNGEE. The CDR3 contains 15 residues. The CDR3 loop is CASSERGSSYNEQYF. CDR3 DNA sequence: TGTGCCAGCAGCGAGCGGGGGAGCTCCTACAATGAGCAGTACTTC.

This chain links TRBV10-1 with TRBJ1-5; D perhaps matches TRBD1 (6 bases). Germline CDR1 WNHNN, CDR2 SYGVQD (reference sequence). Trimming stripped 0 bases from V and 7 bases from J, with 10 bases between. The CDR3 totals 14 residues. The CDR3 nucleotides read TGCGCCAGCAGTGAGTCGCAGGGGCGACAGCCCCAGCATTTT. Translated: CASSESQGRQPQHF.

The J gene is TRBJ2-1, the V gene TRBV4-1, with TRBD2 matching over 7 bases. This CDR3 is 17 amino acids long. The junction had 6 bases not matched to a gene; V was cut back by 0 bases and J by 1 base. CDR1 is MGHRA and CDR2 is YSYEKL in the germline V gene. In DNA, the CDR3 is TGCGCCAGCAGCCAAGATCAGGGTAGCGGGTCCTACAATGAGCAGTTCTTC. Protein sequence: CASSQDQGSGSYNEQFF.

The sample holds a few counts of this clonotype. The chain couples TRBV12-3 or TRBV12-4 to TRBJ2-1, with 11 bases matching TRBD2. Losses at the gene ends were 6 bases for V and 1 base for J; bases not matched to a gene: 5. This CDR3 is built from 16 residues. CDR3 coding DNA: TGTGCCAGCAGGCAAACTAGCGGGGGATCCTACAATGAGCAGTTCTTC. Amino acid sequence: CASRQTSGGSYNEQFF.

The V gene is TRBV2, the J gene TRBJ1-6, with D possibly matching TRBD1 (5 bases). V was trimmed by 5 bases and J by 6 bases, leaving 17 bases between them. CDR1 is SNHLY and CDR2 is FYNNEI in the germline V gene. The CDR3 consists of 16 residues. CDR3 in DNA: TGTGCCAGCAGTTCCCAGGGCTTCGCATTTAATTCACCCCTCCACTTT. It is translated as CASSSQGFAFNSPLHF.

CDR3 nucleotide sequence: TGTGCCAGTAGTGTCGGCGGGAGGGGCCTCTATGAGCAGTTCTTC. Amino acids: CASSVGGRGLYEQFF. The gene calls are TRBV19 and TRBJ2-1; 9 bases are a match to TRBD2. Germline-derived CDR1 and CDR2 are LNHDA and SQIVND (reference sequence). V lost 5 bases to trimming and J lost 8 bases; unmatched junction nucleotides: 10. This CDR3 is 15 amino acids long.

In nucleotides, the CDR3 is TGCAGTGCTAGCCGGGGGGAGGGACCCTATGGCTACACCTTC. Amino acids: CSASRGEGPYGYTF. V usage is TRBV20-1 and J usage is TRBJ1-2, with a weak D call TRBD1 (5 bases). The CDR3 extends over 14 amino acids. V was clipped by 3 bases and J by 4 bases, with 15 bases between them. Per germline, CDR1 DFQATT and CDR2 SNEGSKA (reference sequence).

V and J are TRBV28 and TRBJ2-3, with 9 bases identical to TRBD1. The trim removed 2 bases at V and 8 bases at J, leaving 5 bases unmatched. CDR3 length: 14 residues. CDR1 and CDR2 (germline): MDHEN, SYDVKM. In DNA form, the CDR3 reads TGTGCCAGCAGTTTAGGGACAGGGCTTAGTACGCAGTATTTT. It codes for CASSLGTGLSTQYF. Full variable domain (rest looked up from reference TRBV28 and TRBJ2-3): DVKVTQSSRYLVKRTGEKVFLECVQDMDHENMFWYRQDPGLGLRLIYFSYDVKMKEKGDIPEGYSVSREKKERFSLILESASTNQTSMYLCASSLGTGLSTQYFGPGTRLTVL.

This clonotype was picked up a small number of times. The chain recombines TRBV12-3 or TRBV12-4 with TRBJ2-7, with a possible D match to TRBD2 (7 bases). The CDR3 extends over 14 amino acids. V was pared by 3 bases and J by 3 bases, with 12 bases between. The CDR3: CASSFWGGYYEQYF. The CDR3 region has the DNA TGTGCCAGCAGTTTTTGGGGGGGCTACTACGAGCAGTACTTC.